This TCR beta chain was profiled in a study of regulatory T cells in long-lasting Graves disease. Study overall: The study enrolled newly diagnosed Graves' patients on antithyroid drugs under 3 months.

To make TCR beta libraries, researchers used iRepertoire HTBI primers and Arm-PCR of CDR3 regions. TCRdb used MiXCR to reprocess the multiplex PCR reads, holding one entry per CDR3 protein. The data hold almost 450,000 distinct CDR3 sequences, with about 16% observed a single time. Indicated time point: newly diagnosed GD, antithyroid drugs for less than 3 months. TCR sequences were obtained from RNA taken from PBMCs. This clonotype was counted at least ten times. Antigen: not known. Notes on the study in general: The small sample size may have reduced accuracy. Persistent patients shared thousands of public clonotypes among themselves. Newly diagnosed patients shared fewer, at about 890.

The CDR3 sequence is 14 residues long. V gave up 0 bases and J gave up 1 base; unmatched junction bases: 1. The germline gives CDR1 DFQATT, CDR2 SNEGSKA (reference sequence). These data also featured in a second study, about T cells in Graves' hyperthyroidism and ophthalmopathy. That publication notes: Expanded thyroid clonotypes (above 0.001) were mostly also found in blood.

Sequenced material: peripheral blood mononuclear cells (PBMCs), taken at new diagnosis, from a patient treated with antithyroid drugs. The TCR originated in a woman in her thirties with Graves disease. The chain carries TRBV20-1 and TRBJ2-5; 8 bases agree with TRBD2. The CDR3 region has the DNA TGCAGTGCTAGAGATGGGACTAGCCAAGAGACCCAGTACTTC. Translating it yields CSARDGTSQETQYF.